This is a list of T cell receptor beta chains from one sample in a study of early T cells in non-severe SARS-CoV-2 infection. TCRdb redid the calling of the 5' RACE reads with MiXCR, one entry per CDR3 protein. Found here are 70,000 to 90,000 distinct CDR3 sequences, about 14% of them singletons; the top ten hold 12%. The sample comprised whole blood. These receptors were obtained from an adult who was a healthcare worker with PCR-confirmed SARS-CoV-2 infection or an uninfected control (not recorded which). Each CDR3 is given with its conserved first and last residue. A D gene is named only where the DNA matches it firmly. Rows may omit the clone size; those that give it use once, few, many or a size class.

>TRBJ2-1|many|TRBV6-4|TRBD2
CASSAGTSGGANEQFF
TGTGCCAGCAGTGCCGGGACTAGCGGGGGGGCCAATGAGCAGTTCTTC
>TRBJ2-3|few|TRBV9|TRBD2
CASSPSPPGLGSTDTQYF
TGTGCCAGCAGCCCCTCCCCCCCGGGACTAGGTAGCACAGATACGCAGTATTTT
>TRBJ2-3|few|TRBV9|.
CASTNGGSSTDTQYF
TGTGCCAGCACTAATGGGGGCTCCAGCACAGATACGCAGTATTTT
>TRBJ1-5|few|TRBV19|.
CASSMEGGDNQPQHF
TGTGCCAGTAGTATGGAAGGTGGCGACAATCAGCCCCAGCATTTT
>TRBJ1-4|many|TRBV5-6|.
CASSWGNEKLFF
TGTGCCAGCAGCTGGGGGAATGAAAAACTGTTTTTT
>TRBJ2-1|once|TRBV5-1|TRBD2
CASSLWTSGDNEQFF
TGCGCCAGCAGCTTGTGGACTAGCGGGGACAATGAGCAGTTCTTC
>TRBJ2-1|many|TRBV19|TRBD2
CASSVLAGRLNEQFF
TGTGCCAGTAGCGTACTAGCGGGCCGCCTTAATGAGCAGTTCTTC
>TRBJ2-7|few|TRBV29-1|.
CSVVSGLTYEQYF
TGCAGCGTAGTCTCTGGACTCACCTACGAGCAGTACTTC
>TRBJ2-2|few|TRBV30|.
CAWSTPGSTGELFF
TGTGCCTGGAGTACACCCGGAAGCACCGGGGAGCTGTTTTTT
>TRBJ2-7|.|TRBV10-3|.
CASTGDYEQYF
TGTGCCTCAACAGGAGACTACGAGCAGTACTTC
>TRBJ2-7|many|TRBV15|.
CATSRDRHEQYF
TGTGCCACCAGCAGAGATCGACACGAGCAGTACTTC
>TRBJ2-7|.|TRBV6-6|.
CASSYKGDEQYF
TGTGCCAGCAGTTATAAGGGGGACGAGCAGTACTTC
>TRBJ2-3|.|TRBV29-1|.
CSAPIPGGTDTQYF
TGCAGCGCCCCGATACCTGGGGGCACAGATACGCAGTATTTT
>TRBJ1-1|few|TRBV28|.
CASRPPAQGNTEAFF
TGTGCCAGCAGACCTCCGGCACAGGGGAACACTGAAGCTTTCTTT
>TRBJ2-7|.|TRBV2|.
CASSVVEQYF
TGTGCCAGCAGTGTGGTCGAGCAGTACTTC
>TRBJ2-3|few|TRBV6-2/TRBV6-3|.
CASRVGADTQYF
TGTGCCAGCAGAGTAGGAGCAGATACGCAGTATTTT
>TRBJ2-1|few|TRBV2|.
CASSPPRNEQFF
TGTGCCAGCAGCCCTCCCCGCAATGAGCAGTTCTTC
>TRBJ2-3|few|TRBV11-2|.
CASSLEPYRSQYF
TGTGCCAGCAGCTTAGAACCCTATCGATCGCAGTATTTT
>TRBJ1-1|.|TRBV5-4|.
CASSPQMATEAFF
TGTGCCAGCAGCCCACAGATGGCCACTGAAGCTTTCTTT
>TRBJ2-3|.|TRBV4-3|.
CASSQRQTGTRFTDTQYF
TGCGCCAGCAGCCAGCGACAGACCGGGACAAGATTCACAGATACGCAGTATTTT
>TRBJ1-1|few|TRBV5-1|.
CASSRNYLNTEAFF
TGCGCCAGCAGCCGGAACTATTTGAACACTGAAGCTTTCTTT
>TRBJ2-7|many|TRBV9|.
CASSFQGLFHEQYF
TGTGCCAGCAGCTTCCAGGGGCTATTCCACGAGCAGTACTTC
>TRBJ2-3|.|TRBV12-3/TRBV12-4|TRBD2
CASRLTSGRVDTQYF
TGTGCCAGCAGGCTGACTAGCGGGAGAGTAGATACGCAGTATTTT
>TRBJ1-1|.|TRBV11-3|.
CASSIQGWGAFF
TGTGCCAGCAGCATACAGGGTTGGGGAGCTTTCTTT
>TRBJ2-3|.|TRBV7-2|.
CASSLVPDTQYF
TGTGCCAGCAGCTTAGTCCCAGATACGCAGTATTTT
>TRBJ2-2|.|TRBV11-2|.
CASSLTLNGNTGELFF
TGTGCCAGCAGCTTAACACTGAACGGGAACACCGGGGAGCTGTTTTTT
>TRBJ2-1|many|TRBV7-2|.
CASSLVAYEQFF
TGTGCCAGCAGCTTAGTCGCATATGAGCAGTTCTTC
>TRBJ2-2|many|TRBV24-1|TRBD2
CATSVSSGTGELFF
TGTGCCACCAGTGTGTCTAGCGGGACCGGGGAGCTGTTTTTT
>TRBJ2-1|few|TRBV29-1|TRBD1
CSALGQGAYNEQFF
TGCAGCGCCCTCGGACAGGGGGCCTACAATGAGCAGTTCTTC
>TRBJ1-3|few|TRBV7-8|TRBD1
CASSLVAGGGNTIYF
TGTGCCAGCAGCTTAGTGGCAGGGGGCGGAAACACCATATATTTT
>TRBJ2-5|few|TRBV18|TRBD1
CASLAGTGETETQYF
TGTGCCAGCTTAGCCGGGACAGGGGAGACCGAGACCCAGTACTTC
>TRBJ2-1|many|TRBV30|TRBD1
CAWRLIRDRGVWMSNEQFF
TGTGCCTGGAGGCTCATCCGGGACAGGGGTGTATGGATGAGCAATGAGCAGTTCTTC
>TRBJ2-5|.|TRBV20-1|.
CSAPSRVTQYF
TGCAGTGCTCCTTCCCGGGTGACCCAGTACTTC
>TRBJ2-1|.|TRBV10-3|.
CAIRPPGRAGNEQFF
TGTGCCATCAGACCTCCCGGCAGGGCTGGGAATGAGCAGTTCTTC
>TRBJ2-5|many|TRBV28|TRBD1
CASSRQGGRETQYF
TGTGCCAGCAGTCGACAGGGCGGTCGGGAGACCCAGTACTTC
>TRBJ2-3|.|TRBV18|TRBD2
CASSTRTSPTDTQYF
TGTGCCAGCTCAACTAGGACTAGCCCTACAGATACGCAGTATTTT
>TRBJ2-3|.|TRBV7-2|.
CASSLGYVSDTQYF
TGTGCCAGCAGCTTGGGCTACGTATCCGATACGCAGTATTTT
>TRBJ1-3|many|TRBV5-1|.
CASSEGAPANTIYF
TGCGCCAGCAGTGAAGGGGCTCCGGCGAACACCATATATTTT
>TRBJ2-2|few|TRBV6-6|.
CASKGGGELFF
TGTGCCAGCAAGGGGGGCGGGGAGCTGTTTTTT
>TRBJ2-7|.|TRBV11-1|TRBD1
CASSLGWTGSYEQYF
TGTGCCAGCAGCTTAGGATGGACAGGGTCCTACGAGCAGTACTTC
>TRBJ1-5|few|TRBV20-1|TRBD1
CSADRGQNQPQHF
TGCAGTGCTGACAGGGGTCAAAATCAGCCCCAGCATTTT
>TRBJ2-7|few|TRBV28|.
CASSMRVSHYEQYF
TGTGCCAGCAGTATGCGCGTGTCTCATTACGAGCAGTACTTC
>TRBJ2-6|many|TRBV28|.
CASSLSRGRDSGANVLTF
TGTGCCAGCAGTTTATCCAGGGGCAGGGACTCTGGGGCCAACGTCCTGACTTTC
>TRBJ1-1|.|TRBV7-9|.
CASSLVGGEAFF
TGTGCCAGCAGCTTAGTGGGCGGGGAAGCTTTCTTT
>TRBJ1-1|many|TRBV16|.
CASSQEGGGTEAFF
TGTGCCAGCAGCCAAGAGGGAGGGGGCACTGAAGCTTTCTTT
>TRBJ1-2|.|TRBV20-1|.
CSASWGHLYGYTF
TGCAGTGCTAGTTGGGGACACCTCTATGGCTACACCTTC
>TRBJ2-6|few|TRBV25-1|TRBD1
CASTPSGQAGTGANVLTF
TGTGCCAGCACCCCTTCGGGACAGGCCGGCACTGGGGCCAACGTCCTGACTTTC
>TRBJ1-5|.|TRBV6-1|.
CASGVSFNNQPQHF
TGTGCCAGCGGGGTCTCCTTTAATAATCAGCCCCAGCATTTT
>TRBJ2-7|few|TRBV20-1|TRBD1
CSATPALAGGHEQYF
TGCAGTGCTACCCCAGCCTTGGCAGGGGGACACGAGCAGTACTTC
>TRBJ2-3|.|TRBV20-1|.
CSARDPGLPTDTQYF
TGCAGTGCTAGAGATCCGGGACTGCCCACAGATACGCAGTATTTT
>TRBJ1-2|few|TRBV6-5|TRBD1
CASSSGGPGQGDYGYTF
TGTGCCAGCAGTTCCGGGGGACCGGGACAGGGGGACTATGGCTACACCTTC
>TRBJ1-5|many|TRBV6-2/TRBV6-3|.
CASSPKQGLNQPQHF
TGTGCCAGCAGCCCGAAACAGGGTCTCAATCAGCCCCAGCATTTT
>TRBJ2-1|few|TRBV2|TRBD2
CASSDRWDYVYNEQFF
TGTGCCAGCAGTGATCGTTGGGACTACGTCTACAATGAGCAGTTCTTC
>TRBJ2-4|.|TRBV29-1|.
CSVDVGDIQYF
TGCAGCGTTGACGTTGGGGACATTCAGTACTTC
>TRBJ1-3|.|TRBV6-5|.
CASRALKTGASMDVGNTIYF
TGTGCCAGCAGAGCACTTAAAACCGGGGCTAGTATGGATGTAGGAAACACCATATATTTT
>TRBJ2-7|.|TRBV29-1|TRBD2
CSVDRGRGFYEQYF
TGCAGCGTTGACCGCGGGAGGGGGTTCTACGAGCAGTACTTC
>TRBJ2-3|many|TRBV3-1|.
CASSHEGTDTQYF
TGTGCCAGCAGCCATGAAGGCACAGATACGCAGTATTTT
>TRBJ2-7|few|TRBV27|.
CASGVPRAGQTYEQYF
TGTGCCAGCGGAGTCCCTCGGGCGGGCCAGACCTACGAGCAGTACTTC
>TRBJ1-2|few|TRBV3-2|.
CASSLRWTGGRGGYTF
TGTGCCAGCAGCCTTCGCTGGACAGGGGGCCGCGGTGGCTACACCTTC
>TRBJ2-3|many|TRBV6-1|TRBD2
CASSERAPGTSGTAQYF
TGTGCCAGCAGTGAAAGGGCCCCCGGGACTAGCGGGACCGCGCAGTATTTT